This TCR beta chain was documented in a study of blood T cell repertoires in COVID-19. This CDR3 is 14 amino acids long. The V end lost 8 bases, the J end lost 0 bases, and 14 bases lay between the germline ends. Germline-derived CDR1 and CDR2 are ENHRY and SYGVKD. As handled by the study authors: Nucleated cell counts were estimated from reference gene primer amplification. TCRdb's copy holds only in-frame clones and misses some; the assay was immunoSEQ multiplex PCR. The V and J calls and clone size come from that table; D and trimming were worked out from the DNA. The sample lists approximately 35,000 clones, about nine tenths occurring once.

Sequencing input: peripheral blood. The chain has TRBV10-3 and TRBJ2-7, with D uncertain. The source is a human donor with active COVID-19. The donor label of this sample is uncertain. The chain's CDR3 is CAIPPDSTSYEQYF. The CDR3 coding sequence is TGTGCCATCCCCCCAGACTCGACCTCCTACGAGCAGTACTTC.